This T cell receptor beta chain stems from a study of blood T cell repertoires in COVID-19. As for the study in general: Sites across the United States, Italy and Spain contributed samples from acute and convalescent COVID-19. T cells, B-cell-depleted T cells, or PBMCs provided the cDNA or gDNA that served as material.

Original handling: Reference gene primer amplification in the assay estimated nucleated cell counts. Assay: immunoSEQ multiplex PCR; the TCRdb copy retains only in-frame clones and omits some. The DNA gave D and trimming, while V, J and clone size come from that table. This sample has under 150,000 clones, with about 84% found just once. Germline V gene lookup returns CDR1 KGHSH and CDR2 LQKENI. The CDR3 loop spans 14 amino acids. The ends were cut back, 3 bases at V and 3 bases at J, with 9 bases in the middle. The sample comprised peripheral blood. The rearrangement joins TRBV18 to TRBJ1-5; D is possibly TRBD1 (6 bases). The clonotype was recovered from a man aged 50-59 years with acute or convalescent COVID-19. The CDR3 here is CASSPGTLNQPQHF. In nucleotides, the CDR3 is TGTGCCAGCTCACCCGGGACACTCAATCAGCCCCAGCATTTT.